This TCR beta chain was captured by sequencing in a study of control samples from healthy donors and cancer patients. Per germline, CDR1 SGHRS and CDR2 YFSETQ. V lost 3 bases and J lost 5; bases outside the gene matches: 6. The CDR3 totals 15 residues. Libraries were prepared by immunoSEQ multiplex PCR; TCRdb keeps only in-frame clonotypes and omits some of them. The table lists 130,000 to 150,000 clones, 89% of them singletons. This TCR came from a man in his thirties or forties in good health. The chain uses TRBV5-1 and TRBJ2-5; TRBD1 matches at 11 bases. Sequences were obtained from blood. CDR3 loop: CASSSGTGGYETQYF. The CDR3 bases are TGCGCCAGCAGCTCGGGGACAGGGGGTTACGAGACCCAGTACTTC.